The clone carrying this TCR beta chain was seen more than once but under ten times. Its antigen is unidentified. These data originate in a study of post-analysis software for immune sequencing data. Overall study context: In terms of disease course, relapsing-remitting, secondary progressive and progressive-relapsing multiple sclerosis were included.

The study, taken as a whole, reports: In patients, four to six TRBV segments were more frequent than in controls, with TRBV5-6, TRBV5-1 and TRBV20-1 among them.

Germline CDR1 and CDR2: DFQATT and SNEGSKA (reference sequence). V lost 1 base, J lost 4 bases, and 13 bases lay in between. There are 14 residues in the CDR3. The TCR beta cDNA libraries carried unique molecular identifiers. TCRdb ran MiXCR on the PCR reads and lists one entry per CDR3 protein. The sample lists some 690,000 distinct CDR3 sequences, 25% to 30% occurring once. The clonotype was recovered from a girl aged 10 to 17 with multiple sclerosis. Material: blood. This rearrangement joins TRBV20-1 to TRBJ1-1; D gene ambiguous. The CDR3 coding sequence is TGCAGTGCTAGAGCGGGCCACGGTCCCACTGAAGCTTTCTTT. Amino acids: CSARAGHGPTEAFF.